Listed below are T cell receptor beta chains from one sample, sequenced in a study of T cells in Graves' hyperthyroidism and ophthalmopathy. TCRdb ran MiXCR on the multiplex PCR reads and lists one entry per CDR3 protein. Of hundreds of thousands of distinct CDR3 sequences listed, 20% to 25% are singletons. Material: blood. The receptors here all came from a man aged 30 to 39 with Graves' ophthalmopathy. The CDR3 runs from the conserved cysteine through the conserved F or W. The D gene is left open where the match is weak. Size is omitted from some rows. Given values are once, few, many or a class for expanded clones.

j_call,d_call,v_call,clone_size,cdr3_aa,cdr3_nt
TRBJ1-6,TRBD1,TRBV28,many,CASSPRTGSYSPLHF,TGTGCCAGCAGTCCGCGGACAGGGTCGTACTCACCCCTCCACTTT
TRBJ2-7,NA,TRBV11-2,many,CASSSGMYEQYF,TGTGCCAGCAGCTCCGGGATGTACGAGCAGTACTTC
TRBJ2-7,NA,TRBV4-1,NA,CASSQQTEKNEQYF,TGCGCCAGCAGCCAACAGACTGAAAAAAACGAGCAGTACTTC
TRBJ2-7,TRBD2,TRBV2,many,CASRPAGEPGNEQYF,TGTGCCAGCAGGCCAGCGGGAGAGCCCGGGAACGAGCAGTACTTC
TRBJ2-7,NA,TRBV20-1,NA,CSALNREGSYEQYF,TGCAGTGCTTTGAACAGGGAAGGATCCTACGAGCAGTACTTC
TRBJ1-1,NA,TRBV20-1,many,CSARSLQGNTEAFF,TGCAGTGCTAGATCCCTACAGGGCAACACTGAAGCTTTCTTT
TRBJ1-1,NA,TRBV29-1,few,CSVRRADTEAFF,TGCAGCGTCCGTAGGGCTGACACTGAAGCTTTCTTT
TRBJ2-5,TRBD1,TRBV7-9,few,CASSPSGTGRETQYF,TGTGCCAGCAGCCCATCCGGGACAGGGCGGGAGACCCAGTACTTC
TRBJ1-6,NA,TRBV25-1,NA,CASSVKGSNSPLHF,TGTGCCAGCAGTGTGAAGGGAAGTAATTCACCCCTCCACTTT
TRBJ2-2,NA,TRBV30,few,CAWGRGAGELFF,TGTGCCTGGGGGAGGGGGGCCGGGGAGCTGTTTTTT
TRBJ2-7,NA,TRBV28,few,CASRSPLDSYEQYF,TGTGCCAGCAGGAGTCCTCTTGACTCCTACGAGCAGTACTTC
TRBJ2-2,TRBD1,TRBV6-8,few,CASSYRKTGAGELFF,TGTGCCAGCAGTTACCGAAAGACAGGGGCCGGGGAGCTGTTTTTT
TRBJ2-7,NA,TRBV7-8,many,CASSLEGPLGSYEQYF,TGTGCCAGCAGCTTAGAAGGTCCTCTAGGCAGTTACGAGCAGTACTTC
TRBJ2-4,TRBD2,TRBV4-2,NA,CASSQRGLAENIQYF,TGTGCCAGCAGCCAAAGGGGACTAGCGGAAAACATTCAGTACTTC
TRBJ2-5,TRBD1,TRBV7-9,many,CASSPDRGQETQYF,TGTGCCAGCAGCCCTGACAGGGGCCAAGAGACCCAGTACTTC
TRBJ1-1,NA,TRBV7-9,NA,CASNLRGGVTEAFF,TGTGCCAGCAACTTACGGGGGGGCGTCACTGAAGCTTTCTTT
TRBJ2-6,NA,TRBV10-2,NA,CASSDSGFSGANVLTF,TGCGCCAGCAGTGATTCAGGATTCTCTGGGGCCAACGTCCTGACTTTC
TRBJ1-4,NA,TRBV29-1,NA,CSVEVRGRGYEKLFF,TGCAGCGTTGAAGTCCGGGGCCGCGGGTACGAAAAACTGTTTTTT
TRBJ2-5,TRBD2,TRBV14,NA,CASSQDLLAGHETQYF,TGTGCCAGCAGCCAAGACTTACTAGCGGGACACGAGACCCAGTACTTC
TRBJ1-2,TRBD1,TRBV7-9,few,CASSSGITGDGYTF,TGTGCCAGCAGCTCGGGGATAACAGGGGATGGCTACACCTTC
TRBJ2-1,TRBD2,TRBV4-1,NA,CASSQPPGTSGRGEQFF,TGCGCCAGCAGCCAACCACCTGGGACTAGCGGGAGAGGTGAGCAGTTCTTC
TRBJ2-1,NA,TRBV7-3,many,CASSLGQFPYNEQFF,TGTGCCAGCAGCTTAGGACAGTTCCCCTACAATGAGCAGTTCTTC
TRBJ2-7,NA,TRBV10-2,many,CASSELSGLTYEQYF,TGCGCCAGCAGTGAGCTAAGCGGACTCACATACGAGCAGTACTTC
TRBJ1-5,NA,TRBV7-9,many,CASSQGQSNQPQHF,TGTGCCAGCAGCCAAGGACAGAGCAATCAGCCCCAGCATTTT
TRBJ2-5,NA,TRBV29-1,few,CSAGQGAYRTSGSEPFETQYF,TGCAGCGCCGGACAGGGGGCTTATCGGACTAGCGGGTCTGAACCATTCGAGACCCAGTACTTC
TRBJ1-6,NA,TRBV15,NA,CATTQGGQYNSPLHF,TGTGCCACCACCCAGGGCGGACAGTATAATTCACCCCTCCACTTT
TRBJ2-7,NA,TRBV6-2/TRBV6-3,NA,CASKFDDEQYF,TGTGCCAGCAAATTCGACGACGAGCAGTACTTC
TRBJ2-3,TRBD2,TRBV30,many,CAWRPQRGRVLATQYF,TGTGCCTGGAGGCCCCAGCGGGGAAGGGTCTTGGCTACGCAGTATTTT
TRBJ2-7,TRBD1,TRBV12-3/TRBV12-4,NA,CASSHDRGREQYF,TGTGCCAGCAGCCACGACAGGGGGCGCGAGCAGTACTTC
TRBJ1-5,NA,TRBV27,NA,CASSLRAGVGPQHF,TGTGCCAGCAGCCTTCGGGCTGGGGTGGGGCCCCAGCATTTT
TRBJ2-2,NA,TRBV28,many,CASSFSLGWTDTGELFF,TGTGCCAGCAGTTTCTCATTAGGCTGGACAGACACCGGGGAGCTGTTTTTT